The T cell receptor (beta chain) described here comes from a study of early stage breast cancer tumors. Study-level background: Roughly 10-fold was the mean read coverage per sample.

Assay: immunoSEQ multiplex PCR; the TCRdb copy retains only in-frame clones and omits some. The profile shows about 34,000 clones, around 75% of them singletons. General study points: Blood repertoires resembled normal breast more than tumor. Compared with adjacent normal breast, tumors showed roughly 2.5-fold denser, more clonal T cells.

The CDR3 covers 12 residues. V was pared by 3 bases and J by 1 base, with 2 bases between. CDR1 is LGHNA, CDR2 YNFKEQ, per germline. As to this clone: Its antigen is currently unknown.

The chain joins TRBV4-2 to TRBJ2-3; no clear D. This TCR was sampled from a young adult with breast cancer. Specimen: breast tumor tissue. The CDR3 here is CASSHRTDTQYF. CDR3 nucleotide sequence: TGTGCCAGCAGCCACCGCACAGATACGCAGTATTTT.